This paragraph reports one T cell receptor (beta chain). This clonotype has a count of ten or more. Its antigen is currently not known. Base quality data are lacking; no much larger clone is found one base away. Reading from cysteine to phenylalanine, the CDR3 counts 14 amino acids. Only CDR3 DNA is held: 42 bases, read in frame from base 1. The germline V end is reduced by 5 bases and the J end by 6 bases; junction bases left unmatched: 8. From the germline V gene (reference sequence), CDR1 is DFQATT and CDR2 is SNEGSKA. Sequencer: Illumina HiSeq 1500. TCRdb's own reprocessing of the public reads used fastp at Q25 and MiXCR and kept productive beta chains. CDR3 protein sequences are deduplicated, and each keeps its most common genes and DNA. This sample comprises 310,000 or so distinct CDR3 sequences, around 9.1% of them detected only once. The ten largest clones add up to about 2.3% of the sample. The record originates from a study of T cell repertoires in cytomegalovirus infection (dated by TCRdb to about 2019). With regard to the full study: The HLA type of each donor mattered for the analysis, because public TCR beta signatures pointed to carriage of CMV infection along with the matching HLA type.

What the research found in general, with its limitations: The ex vivo response was dominated by HLA-C-restricted CMV-specific TCR beta clonotypes, which also provided the single most frequent clonotype in two of eight donors. Carriers of CMV infection plus the relevant HLA type were discriminated by the cumulative frequency of public TCR beta family members in the study cohort and in an independent roughly 370-donor cohort.

The sample taken for sequencing was PBMCs. This chain is built from TRBV20-1 and TRBJ2-3; TRBD2 agrees with 10 junctional bases. The TCR sequence derives from a human donor in good health (CMV status not recorded). Some clones in this sample may be carry-over from other donors' samples. The nucleotides are TGCAGTGCTCGGACTAGCGGTCCCCTGGATACGCAGTATTTT. Translation gives CSARTSGPLDTQYF.